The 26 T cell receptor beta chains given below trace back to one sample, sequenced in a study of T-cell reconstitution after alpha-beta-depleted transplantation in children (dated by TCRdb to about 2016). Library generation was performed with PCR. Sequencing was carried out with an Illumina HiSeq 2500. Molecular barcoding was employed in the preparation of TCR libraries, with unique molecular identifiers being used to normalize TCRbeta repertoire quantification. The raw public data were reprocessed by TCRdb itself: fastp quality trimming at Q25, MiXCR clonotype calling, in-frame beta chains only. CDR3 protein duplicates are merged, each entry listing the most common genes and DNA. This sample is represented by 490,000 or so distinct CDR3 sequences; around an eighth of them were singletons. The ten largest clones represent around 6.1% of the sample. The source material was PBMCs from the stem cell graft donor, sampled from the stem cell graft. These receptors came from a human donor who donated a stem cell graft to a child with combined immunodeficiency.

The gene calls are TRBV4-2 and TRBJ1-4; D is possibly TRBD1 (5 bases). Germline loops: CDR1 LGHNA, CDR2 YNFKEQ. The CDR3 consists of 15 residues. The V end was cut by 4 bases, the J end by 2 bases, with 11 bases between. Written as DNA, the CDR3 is TGTGCCAGCAGCCCCCGACAGCTGACTAATGAAAAACTGTTTTTT. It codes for CASSPRQLTNEKLFF.

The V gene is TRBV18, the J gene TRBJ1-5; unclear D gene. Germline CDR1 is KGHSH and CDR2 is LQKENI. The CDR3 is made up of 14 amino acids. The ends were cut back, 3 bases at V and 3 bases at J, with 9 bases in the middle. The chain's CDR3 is CASSPRRDNQPQHF. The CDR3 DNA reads TGTGCCAGCTCACCCCGGCGGGACAATCAGCCCCAGCATTTT.

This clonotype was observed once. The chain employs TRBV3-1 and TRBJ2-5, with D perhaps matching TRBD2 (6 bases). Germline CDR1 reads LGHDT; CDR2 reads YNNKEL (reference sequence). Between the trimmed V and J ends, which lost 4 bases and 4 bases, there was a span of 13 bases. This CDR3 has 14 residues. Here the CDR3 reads CASSLYEGGETQYF. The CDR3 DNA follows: TGTGCCAGCAGCCTCTACGAGGGAGGAGAGACCCAGTACTTC.

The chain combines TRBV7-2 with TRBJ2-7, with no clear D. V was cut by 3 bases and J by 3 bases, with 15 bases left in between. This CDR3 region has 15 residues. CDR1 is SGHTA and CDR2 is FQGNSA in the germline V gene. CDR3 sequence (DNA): TGTGCCAGCAGCTTGGGCCACACCGTGGGCTACGAGCAGTACTTC. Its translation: CASSLGHTVGYEQYF.

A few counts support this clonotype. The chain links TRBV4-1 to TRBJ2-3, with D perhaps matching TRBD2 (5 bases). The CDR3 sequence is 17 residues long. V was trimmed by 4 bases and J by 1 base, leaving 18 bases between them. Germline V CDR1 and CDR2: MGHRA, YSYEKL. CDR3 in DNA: TGCGCCAGCAGCCCCGTCTGGACTGCCCCGGGCACAGATACGCAGTATTTT. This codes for CASSPVWTAPGTDTQYF.

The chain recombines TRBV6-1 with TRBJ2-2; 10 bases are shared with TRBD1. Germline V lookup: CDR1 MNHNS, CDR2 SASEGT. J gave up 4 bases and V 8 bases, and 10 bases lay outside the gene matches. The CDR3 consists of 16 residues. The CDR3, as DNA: TGTGCCAGCCGCGCCCTGGGACAGGGGCTCACCGGGGAGCTGTTTTTT. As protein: CASRALGQGLTGELFF.

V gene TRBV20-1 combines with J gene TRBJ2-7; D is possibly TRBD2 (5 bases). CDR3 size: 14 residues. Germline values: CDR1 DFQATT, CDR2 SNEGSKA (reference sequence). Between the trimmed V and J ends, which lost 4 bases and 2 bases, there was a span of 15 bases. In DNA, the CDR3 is TGCAGTGCTACCCTCGGTCCGGGAACCTACGAGCAGTACTTC. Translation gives CSATLGPGTYEQYF.

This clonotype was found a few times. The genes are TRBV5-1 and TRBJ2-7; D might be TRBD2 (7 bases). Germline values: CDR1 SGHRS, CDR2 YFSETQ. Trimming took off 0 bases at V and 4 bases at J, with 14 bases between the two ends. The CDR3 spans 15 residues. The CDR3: CASSLALGGRYEQYF. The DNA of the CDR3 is TGCGCCAGCAGCTTGGCTCTCGGGGGGCGATACGAGCAGTACTTC.

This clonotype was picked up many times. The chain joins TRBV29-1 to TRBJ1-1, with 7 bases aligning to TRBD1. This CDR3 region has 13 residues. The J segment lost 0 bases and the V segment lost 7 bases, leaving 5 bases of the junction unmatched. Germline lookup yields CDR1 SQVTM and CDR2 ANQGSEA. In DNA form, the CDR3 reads TGCAGCGGCTACAGGGGTTTGAACACTGAAGCTTTCTTT. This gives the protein CSGYRGLNTEAFF.

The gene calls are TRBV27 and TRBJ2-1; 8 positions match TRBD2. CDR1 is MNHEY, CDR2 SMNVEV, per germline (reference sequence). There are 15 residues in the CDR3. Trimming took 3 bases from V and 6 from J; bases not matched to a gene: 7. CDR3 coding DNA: TGTGCCAGCAGTTTGGTGGCGGGGGGTGGCAATGAGCAGTTCTTC. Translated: CASSLVAGGGNEQFF.

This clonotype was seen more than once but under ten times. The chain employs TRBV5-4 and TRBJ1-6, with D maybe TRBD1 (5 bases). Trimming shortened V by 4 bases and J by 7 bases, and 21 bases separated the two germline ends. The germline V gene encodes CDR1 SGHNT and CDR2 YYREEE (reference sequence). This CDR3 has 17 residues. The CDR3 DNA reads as TGTGCCAGCAGCCTAAAACTAGGTCGAGGGGAAAATTCACCCCTCCACTTT. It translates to CASSLKLGRGENSPLHF. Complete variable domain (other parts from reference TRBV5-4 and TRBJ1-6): ETGVTQSPTHLIKTRGQQVTLRCSSQSGHNTVSWYQQALGQGPQFIFQYYREEENGRGNFPPRFSGLQFPNYSSELNVNALELDDSALYLCASSLKLGRGENSPLHFGNGTRLTVT.

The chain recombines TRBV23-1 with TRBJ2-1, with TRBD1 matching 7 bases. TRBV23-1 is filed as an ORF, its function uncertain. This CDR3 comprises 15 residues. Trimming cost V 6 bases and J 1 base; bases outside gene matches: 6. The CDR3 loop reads CASSPSDRSYNEQFF. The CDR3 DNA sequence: TGCGCCAGCAGCCCCTCGGACAGGTCCTACAATGAGCAGTTCTTC.

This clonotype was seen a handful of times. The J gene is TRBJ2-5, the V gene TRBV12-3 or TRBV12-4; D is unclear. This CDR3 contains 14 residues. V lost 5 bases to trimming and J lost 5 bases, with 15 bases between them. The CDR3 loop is CASSPDQEMETQYF. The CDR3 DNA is TGTGCCAGCAGTCCCGACCAGGAAATGGAGACCCAGTACTTC.

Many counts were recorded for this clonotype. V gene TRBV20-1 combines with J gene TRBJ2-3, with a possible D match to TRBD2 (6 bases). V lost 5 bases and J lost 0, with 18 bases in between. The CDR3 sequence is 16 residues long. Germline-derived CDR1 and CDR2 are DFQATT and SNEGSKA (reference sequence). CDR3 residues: CSAGRDSPLSTDTQYF. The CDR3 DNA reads TGCAGTGCTGGCCGGGACTCTCCATTAAGCACAGATACGCAGTATTTT.

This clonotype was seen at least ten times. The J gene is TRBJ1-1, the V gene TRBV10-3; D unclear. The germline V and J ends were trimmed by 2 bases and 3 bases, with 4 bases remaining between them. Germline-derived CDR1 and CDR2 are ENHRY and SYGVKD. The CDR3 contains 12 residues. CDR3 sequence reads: CAISEVYTEAFF. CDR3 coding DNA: TGTGCCATCAGTGAGGTTTACACTGAAGCTTTCTTT.

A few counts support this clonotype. CDR3 nucleotides: TGTGCCAGTAGTATGACGGGGGACACTGAAGCTTTCTTT. Its protein is CASSMTGDTEAFF. This chain links TRBV19 with TRBJ1-1, with a tentative D call TRBD1 (5 bases). The V gene's germline CDR1 is LNHDA and CDR2 SQIVND (reference sequence). The CDR3 is 13 residues long. Deletions cut 3 bases from V and 3 bases from J, with 8 bases between.

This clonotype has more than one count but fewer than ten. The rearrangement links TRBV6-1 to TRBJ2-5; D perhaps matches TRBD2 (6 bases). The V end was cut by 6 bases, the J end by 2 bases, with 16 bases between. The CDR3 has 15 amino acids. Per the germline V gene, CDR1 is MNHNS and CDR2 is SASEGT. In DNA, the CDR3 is TGTGCCAGCAGGGGCGGGGTAACTACACAAGAGACCCAGTACTTC. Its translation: CASRGGVTTQETQYF.

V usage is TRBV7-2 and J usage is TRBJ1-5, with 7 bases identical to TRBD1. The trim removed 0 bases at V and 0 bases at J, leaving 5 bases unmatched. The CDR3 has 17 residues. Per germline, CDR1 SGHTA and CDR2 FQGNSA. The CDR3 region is CASSLARDSHSNQPQHF. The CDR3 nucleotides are TGTGCCAGCAGCTTAGCGAGGGACAGCCATAGCAATCAGCCCCAGCATTTT. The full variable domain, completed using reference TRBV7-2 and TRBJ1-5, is GAGVSQSPSNKVTEKGKDVELRCDPISGHTALYWYRQSLGQGLEFLIYFQGNSAPDKSGLPSDRFSAERTGGSVSTLTIQRTQQEDSAVYLCASSLARDSHSNQPQHFGDGTRLSIL.

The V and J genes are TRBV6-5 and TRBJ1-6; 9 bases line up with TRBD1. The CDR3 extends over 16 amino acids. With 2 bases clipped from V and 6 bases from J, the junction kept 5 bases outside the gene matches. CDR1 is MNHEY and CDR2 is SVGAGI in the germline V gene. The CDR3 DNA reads TGTGCCAGCAGTTACCCTCCGACAGGGGGTAATTCACCCCTCCACTTT. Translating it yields CASSYPPTGGNSPLHF.

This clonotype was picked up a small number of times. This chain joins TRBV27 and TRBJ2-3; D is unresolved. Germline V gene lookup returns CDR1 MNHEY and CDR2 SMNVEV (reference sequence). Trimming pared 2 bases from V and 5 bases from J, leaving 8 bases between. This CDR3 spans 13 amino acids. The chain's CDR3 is CASSLRIGDTQYF. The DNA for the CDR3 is TGTGCCAGCAGTTTACGTATCGGAGATACGCAGTATTTT.

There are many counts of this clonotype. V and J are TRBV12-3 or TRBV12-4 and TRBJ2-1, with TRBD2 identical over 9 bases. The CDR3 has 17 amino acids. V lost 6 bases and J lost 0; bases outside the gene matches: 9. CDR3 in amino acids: CASSSLTSGSSYNEQFF. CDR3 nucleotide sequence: TGTGCCAGCAGCTCATTGACTAGCGGATCCTCCTACAATGAGCAGTTCTTC.

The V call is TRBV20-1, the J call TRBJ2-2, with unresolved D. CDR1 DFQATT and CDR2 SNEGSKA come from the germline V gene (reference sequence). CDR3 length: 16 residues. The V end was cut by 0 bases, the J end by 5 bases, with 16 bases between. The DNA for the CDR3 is TGCAGTGCTAGAGAAGATAGGGCCCGAGCGACCGGGGAGCTGTTTTTT. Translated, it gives CSAREDRARATGELFF.

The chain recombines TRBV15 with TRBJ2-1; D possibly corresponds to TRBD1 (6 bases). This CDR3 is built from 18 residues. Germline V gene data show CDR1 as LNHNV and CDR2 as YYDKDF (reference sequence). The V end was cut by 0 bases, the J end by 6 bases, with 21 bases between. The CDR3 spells CATSREVNRVGVGNEQFF. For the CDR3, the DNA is TGTGCCACCAGCAGAGAGGTTAACAGGGTCGGGGTTGGCAATGAGCAGTTCTTC. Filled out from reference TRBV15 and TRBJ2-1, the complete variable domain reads DAMVIQNPRYQVTQFGKPVTLSCSQTLNHNVMYWYQQKSSQAPKLLFHYYDKDFNNEADTPDNFQSRRPNTSFCFLDIRSPGLGDTAMYLCATSREVNRVGVGNEQFFGPGTRLTVL.

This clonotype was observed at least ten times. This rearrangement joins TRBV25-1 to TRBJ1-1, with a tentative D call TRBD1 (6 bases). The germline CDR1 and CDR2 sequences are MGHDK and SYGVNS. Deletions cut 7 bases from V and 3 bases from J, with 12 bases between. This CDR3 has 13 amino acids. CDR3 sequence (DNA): TGTGCCAGCATCGAGGGGGTCGACACTGAAGCTTTCTTT. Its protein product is CASIEGVDTEAFF.

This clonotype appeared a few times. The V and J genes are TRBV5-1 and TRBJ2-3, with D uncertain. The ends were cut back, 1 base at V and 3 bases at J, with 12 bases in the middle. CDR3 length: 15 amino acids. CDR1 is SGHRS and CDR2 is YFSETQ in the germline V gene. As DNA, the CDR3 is TGCGCCAGCAGCTTGACCCAGGATGGGACAGATACGCAGTATTTT. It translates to CASSLTQDGTDTQYF.

CDR3 protein: CASKDDGVFVTQYF. For the CDR3, the DNA is TGTGCCAGCAAAGACGACGGGGTTTTCGTGACCCAGTACTTC. The chain combines TRBV2 with TRBJ2-5; tentatively, D is TRBD2 (5 bases). CDR3 length equals 14 residues. Germline CDR1 and CDR2: SNHLY and FYNNEI. Trimming pared 7 bases from V and 7 bases from J, leaving 19 bases between.